This T cell receptor (beta chain) was sequenced in a study of blood T cell repertoires in COVID-19. Study information: Some COVID-19 samples were acute and others convalescent; all came from the United States, Italy and Spain. PBMCs, B-cell-depleted T cells, or T cells were the source of the cDNA or gDNA that made up the material.

Original processing notes: Amplification from reference gene primers served as the basis for estimated nucleated cell counts. Method: immunoSEQ multiplex PCR; TCRdb's copy keeps in-frame clones and lacks some. V and J calls and clone size come straight from that table; D and trimming were deduced from the DNA. The data hold fewer than 200,000 clones, with about 80% observed a single time. The CDR3 has 18 residues. V was trimmed by 6 bases and J by 2 bases, leaving 22 bases between them. Germline CDR1 reads SGHAT; CDR2 reads FQNNGV. The J gene is TRBJ2-2, the V gene TRBV11-2; a weak D match, TRBD1 (6 bases). The sequence was obtained from an elderly woman with acute or convalescent COVID-19. Sequences were obtained from peripheral blood. In DNA, the CDR3 is TGTGCCAGCAGAGCAGGGGCCCTAACAAAGGGCAACACCGGGGAGCTGTTTTTT. Residues: CASRAGALTKGNTGELFF.